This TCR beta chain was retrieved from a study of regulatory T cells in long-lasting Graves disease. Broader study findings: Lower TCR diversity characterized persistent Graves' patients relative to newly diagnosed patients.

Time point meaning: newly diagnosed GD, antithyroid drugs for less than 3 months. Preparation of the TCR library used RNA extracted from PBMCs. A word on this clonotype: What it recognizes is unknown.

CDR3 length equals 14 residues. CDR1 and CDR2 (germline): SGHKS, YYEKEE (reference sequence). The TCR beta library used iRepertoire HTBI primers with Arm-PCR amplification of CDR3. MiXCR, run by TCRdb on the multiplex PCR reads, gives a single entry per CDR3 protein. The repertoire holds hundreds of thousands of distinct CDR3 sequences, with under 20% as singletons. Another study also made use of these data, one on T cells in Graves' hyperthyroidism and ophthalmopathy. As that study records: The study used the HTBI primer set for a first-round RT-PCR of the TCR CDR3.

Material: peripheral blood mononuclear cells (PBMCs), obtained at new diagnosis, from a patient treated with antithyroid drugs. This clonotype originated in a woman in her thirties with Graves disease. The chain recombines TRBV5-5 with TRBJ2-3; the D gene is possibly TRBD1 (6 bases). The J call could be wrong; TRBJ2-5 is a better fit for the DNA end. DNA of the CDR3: TGTGCCAGCAGACAACAACAGGGTGGGGAGACCCAGTACTTC. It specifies CASRQQQGGETQYF.